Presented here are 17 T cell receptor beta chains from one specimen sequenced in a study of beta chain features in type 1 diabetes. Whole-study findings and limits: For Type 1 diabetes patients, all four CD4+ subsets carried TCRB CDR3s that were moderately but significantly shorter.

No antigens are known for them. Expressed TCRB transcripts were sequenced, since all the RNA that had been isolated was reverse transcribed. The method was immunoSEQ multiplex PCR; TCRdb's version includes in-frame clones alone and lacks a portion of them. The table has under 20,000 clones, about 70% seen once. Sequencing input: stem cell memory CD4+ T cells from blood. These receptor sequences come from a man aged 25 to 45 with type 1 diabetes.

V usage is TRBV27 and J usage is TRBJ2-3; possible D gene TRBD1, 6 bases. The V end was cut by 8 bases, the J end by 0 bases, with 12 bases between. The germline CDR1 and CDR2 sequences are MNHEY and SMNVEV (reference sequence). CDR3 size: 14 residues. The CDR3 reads CASRWTASTDTQYF. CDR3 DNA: TGTGCCAGCCGGTGGACAGCTAGCACAGATACGCAGTATTTT.

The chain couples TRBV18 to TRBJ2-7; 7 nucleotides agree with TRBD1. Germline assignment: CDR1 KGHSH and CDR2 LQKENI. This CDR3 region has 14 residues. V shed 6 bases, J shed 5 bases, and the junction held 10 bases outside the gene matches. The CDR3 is CASSPTGRTDEQYF. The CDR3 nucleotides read TGTGCCAGCTCTCCGACAGGGCGAACCGACGAGCAGTACTTC.

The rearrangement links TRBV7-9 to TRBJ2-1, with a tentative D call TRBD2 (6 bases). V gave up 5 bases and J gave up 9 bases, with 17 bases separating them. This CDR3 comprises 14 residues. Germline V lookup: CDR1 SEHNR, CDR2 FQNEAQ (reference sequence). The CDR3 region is CASSEQGGGGEQFF. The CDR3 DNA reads TGTGCCAGCAGCGAGCAGGGAGGAGGCGGTGAGCAGTTCTTC.

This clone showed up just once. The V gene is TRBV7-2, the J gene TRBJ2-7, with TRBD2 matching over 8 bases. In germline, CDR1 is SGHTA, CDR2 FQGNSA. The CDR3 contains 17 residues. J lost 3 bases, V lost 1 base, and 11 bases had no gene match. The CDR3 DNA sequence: TGTGCCAGCAGCTTAGGAGTGGCTAGCGGGCCTCGCTACGAGCAGTACTTC. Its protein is CASSLGVASGPRYEQYF.

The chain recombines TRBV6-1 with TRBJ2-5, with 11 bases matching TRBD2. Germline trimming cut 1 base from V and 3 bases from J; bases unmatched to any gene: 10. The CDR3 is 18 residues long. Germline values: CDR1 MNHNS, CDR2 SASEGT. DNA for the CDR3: TGTGCCAGCAGTGAAGAGATCTGGACTAGCGGGCGGGAAGAGACCCAGTACTTC. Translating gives CASSEEIWTSGREETQYF.

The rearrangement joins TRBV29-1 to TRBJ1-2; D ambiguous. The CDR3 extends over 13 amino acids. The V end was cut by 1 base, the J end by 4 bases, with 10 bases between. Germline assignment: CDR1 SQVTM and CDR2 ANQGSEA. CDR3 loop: CSVEVGSPYGYTF. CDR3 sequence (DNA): TGCAGCGTTGAAGTGGGCAGCCCCTATGGCTACACCTTC.

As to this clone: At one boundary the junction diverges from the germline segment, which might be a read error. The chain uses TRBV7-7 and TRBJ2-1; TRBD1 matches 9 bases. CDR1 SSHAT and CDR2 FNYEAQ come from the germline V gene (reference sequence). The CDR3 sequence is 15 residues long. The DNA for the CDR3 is TGTGCTAGCAGCCTCGGGACAGGGAGCTACAATGAGCAGTTCTTC. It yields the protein CASSLGTGSYNEQFF.

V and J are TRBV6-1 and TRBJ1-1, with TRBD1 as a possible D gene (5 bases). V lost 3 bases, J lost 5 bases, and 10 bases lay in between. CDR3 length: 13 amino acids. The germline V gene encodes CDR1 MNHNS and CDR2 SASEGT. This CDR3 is CASSDPGGTEAFF. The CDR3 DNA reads TGTGCCAGCAGTGACCCGGGGGGAACTGAAGCTTTCTTT.

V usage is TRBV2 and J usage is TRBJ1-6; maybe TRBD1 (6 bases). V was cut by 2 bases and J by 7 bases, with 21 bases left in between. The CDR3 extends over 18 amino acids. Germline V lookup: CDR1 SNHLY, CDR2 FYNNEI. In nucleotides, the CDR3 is TGTGCCAGCAGTGAATCTTACAGGGCAGGGGTTGGAAATTCACCCCTCCACTTT. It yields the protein CASSESYRAGVGNSPLHF.

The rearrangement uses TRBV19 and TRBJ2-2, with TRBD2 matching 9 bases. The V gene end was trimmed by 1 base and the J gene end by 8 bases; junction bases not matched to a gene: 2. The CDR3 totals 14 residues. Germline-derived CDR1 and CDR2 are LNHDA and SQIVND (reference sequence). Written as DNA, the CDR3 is TGTGCCAGTAGTATAGCTAGCGGGGTAGGGGAGCTGTTTTTT. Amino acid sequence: CASSIASGVGELFF.

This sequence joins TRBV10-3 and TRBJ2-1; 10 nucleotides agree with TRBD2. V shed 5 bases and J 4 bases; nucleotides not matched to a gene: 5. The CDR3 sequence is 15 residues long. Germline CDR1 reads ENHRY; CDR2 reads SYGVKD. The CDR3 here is CAISRASGGYNEQFF. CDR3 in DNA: TGTGCCATCAGTCGGGCTAGCGGGGGATACAATGAGCAGTTCTTC.

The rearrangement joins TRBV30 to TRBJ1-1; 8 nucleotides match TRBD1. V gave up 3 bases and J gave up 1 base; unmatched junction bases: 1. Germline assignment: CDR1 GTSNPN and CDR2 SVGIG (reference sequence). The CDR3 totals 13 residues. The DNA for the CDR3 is TGTGCCTGGAGGGGACAGGCGAACACTGAAGCTTTCTTT. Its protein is CAWRGQANTEAFF.

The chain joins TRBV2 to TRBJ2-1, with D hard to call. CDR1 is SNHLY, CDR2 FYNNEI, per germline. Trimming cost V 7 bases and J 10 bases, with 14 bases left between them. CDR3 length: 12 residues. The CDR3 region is CASNQAQWEQFF. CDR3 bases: TGTGCCAGCAATCAGGCCCAATGGGAGCAGTTCTTC.

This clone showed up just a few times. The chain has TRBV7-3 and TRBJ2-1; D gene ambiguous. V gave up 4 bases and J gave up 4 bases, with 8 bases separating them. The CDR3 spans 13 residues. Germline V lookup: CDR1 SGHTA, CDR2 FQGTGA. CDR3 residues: CASSSGIYNEQFF. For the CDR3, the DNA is TGTGCCAGCAGCTCTGGCATATACAATGAGCAGTTCTTC.

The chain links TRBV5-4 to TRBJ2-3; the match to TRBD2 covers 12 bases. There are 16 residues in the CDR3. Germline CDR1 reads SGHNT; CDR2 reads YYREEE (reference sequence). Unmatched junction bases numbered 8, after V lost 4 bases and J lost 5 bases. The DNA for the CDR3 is TGTGCCAGCAGCCCGATGACTAGCGGGGGCCGAGATACGCAGTATTTT. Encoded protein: CASSPMTSGGRDTQYF.

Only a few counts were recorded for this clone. CDR3 bases: TGTGCCAGCTCATGGACAGGGGTAAATCAGCCCCAGCATTTT. Its protein is CASSWTGVNQPQHF. This rearrangement joins TRBV18 to TRBJ1-5, with 9 bases lining up with TRBD1. V shed 5 bases, J shed 4 bases, and the junction held 3 bases outside the gene matches. The germline gives CDR1 KGHSH, CDR2 LQKENI. The length of the CDR3 is 14 residues.

CDR3 region: CATSRGQGESPLHF. DNA of the CDR3: TGTGCCACCAGCAGGGGACAGGGAGAATCACCCCTCCACTTT. The rearrangement links TRBV15 to TRBJ1-6; 9 nucleotides line up with TRBD1. Trimming removed 3 bases from V and 10 bases from J; junction bases left unmatched: 4. Germline V gives CDR1 LNHNV, CDR2 YYDKDF (reference sequence). The CDR3 consists of 14 residues. Full variable domain (rest looked up from reference TRBV15 and TRBJ1-6): DAMVIQNPRYQVTQFGKPVTLSCSQTLNHNVMYWYQQKSSQAPKLLFHYYDKDFNNEADTPDNFQSRRPNTSFCFLDIRSPGLGDTAMYLCATSRGQGESPLHFGNGTRLTVT.